This passage covers 23 T cell receptor beta chains from one sample sequenced in a study. Sequencing was performed with immunoSEQ multiplex PCR; in TCRdb, only in-frame clones are kept and a portion is missing. The table has around 50,000 clones, 90% to 95% seen once. Sequencing used PBMCs. These receptors were obtained from a middle-aged man with rheumatoid arthritis.

This chain joins TRBV27 and TRBJ1-6; D unresolved. The germline V and J ends were trimmed by 3 bases and 0 bases, with 6 bases remaining between them. Germline V gene data show CDR1 as MNHEY and CDR2 as SMNVEV (reference sequence). The CDR3 contains 15 residues. CDR3 loop: CASSFRYSYNSPLHF. The CDR3 nucleotides are TGTGCCAGCAGTTTCCGATACTCCTATAATTCACCCCTCCACTTT.

The chain has TRBV27 and TRBJ1-1, with D tentatively TRBD1 (6 bases). In germline, CDR1 is MNHEY, CDR2 SMNVEV (reference sequence). The CDR3 has 13 amino acids. The germline V and J ends were trimmed by 5 bases and 1 base, with 8 bases remaining between them. The CDR3 DNA is TGTGCCAGCAGTCAACAGGGGAACACTGAAGCTTTCTTT. Translating gives CASSQQGNTEAFF.

V gene TRBV19 combines with J gene TRBJ2-7, with D maybe TRBD1 (6 bases). V lost 4 bases and J 5 bases, leaving 18 bases between the germline ends. The CDR3 runs 15 residues. The germline gives CDR1 LNHDA, CDR2 SQIVND (reference sequence). CDR3 amino acids: CASSTTQGQVDEQYF. CDR3 nucleotides: TGTGCCAGTAGTACGACCCAGGGGCAGGTCGACGAGCAGTACTTC.

V and J are TRBV19 and TRBJ1-6; 11 bases align to TRBD1. CDR3 length: 15 amino acids. In germline, CDR1 is LNHDA, CDR2 SQIVND (reference sequence). The V segment lost 3 bases and the J segment 10 bases; nucleotides outside the gene matches: 5. CDR3 sequence (DNA): TGTGCCAGTAGTATGAGGACAGGGGGCCGGTCACCCCTCCACTTT. It translates to CASSMRTGGRSPLHF. The full variable domain, completed using reference TRBV19 and TRBJ1-6, is DGGITQSPKYLFRKEGQNVTLSCEQNLNHDAMYWYRQDPGQGLRLIYYSQIVNDFQKGDIAEGYSVSREKKESFPLTVTSAQKNPTAFYLCASSMRTGGRSPLHFGNGTRLTVT.

Here the CDR3 DNA reads TGTGCCAGCAGCCAGGCGGGGCGCAATGAGCAGTTCTTC. Translating it yields CASSQAGRNEQFF. This sequence joins TRBV7-3 and TRBJ2-1; weak D call: TRBD2 (6 bases). Germline V gene lookup returns CDR1 SGHTA and CDR2 FQGTGA. CDR3 length: 13 residues. V was trimmed by 5 bases and J by 6 bases, leaving 11 bases between them.

The V and J genes are TRBV2 and TRBJ2-6, with D hard to call. This CDR3 has 13 residues. The germline V gene has CDR1 SNHLY and CDR2 FYNNEI. The V end was cut by 5 bases, the J end by 0 bases, with 2 bases between. The CDR3 here is CASSSSGANVLTF. The DNA for the CDR3 is TGTGCCAGCAGTAGCTCTGGGGCCAACGTCCTGACTTTC.

CDR3 in amino acids: CASSRQHTEAFF. CDR3 sequence (DNA): TGTGCCAGCAGCCGACAGCACACTGAAGCTTTCTTT. This rearrangement joins TRBV7-9 to TRBJ1-1, with TRBD1 as a possible D gene (5 bases). V shed 5 bases and J shed 3 bases, with 7 bases lying between them. From germline, CDR1 is SEHNR and CDR2 FQNEAQ (reference sequence). The CDR3 has 12 amino acids.

The rearrangement links TRBV6-2 or TRBV6-3 to TRBJ2-2; D is uncertain. The length of the CDR3 is 14 residues. The germline gives CDR1 MNHEY, CDR2 SVGEGT. Trimming removed 5 bases from V and 9 bases from J, with 16 bases in between. The CDR3 loop reads CASSLTRARRELFF. As DNA, the CDR3 is TGTGCCAGCAGTCTAACACGAGCTAGGCGGGAGCTGTTTTTT.

The CDR3 DNA is TGTGCCATCAACGAGGGGGGGACTGGGACAGACACCGGGGAGCTGTTTTTT. This translates into CAINEGGTGTDTGELFF. The V gene is TRBV10-3, the J gene TRBJ2-2; D is perhaps TRBD1 or TRBD2 (7 bases each). CDR1 ENHRY and CDR2 SYGVKD come from the germline V gene. V dropped 7 bases and J dropped 3 bases, with 21 bases sitting between them. The CDR3 has 17 residues.

The rearrangement links TRBV7-2 to TRBJ2-5, with 8 bases aligning to TRBD1. Germline V gene data show CDR1 as SGHTA and CDR2 as FQGNSA. The CDR3 has 14 residues. With 5 bases clipped from V and 5 bases from J, the junction kept 7 bases outside the gene matches. CDR3 residues: CASSPGGRGETQYF. The CDR3 nucleotides read TGTGCCAGCAGCCCAGGGGGCCGGGGGGAGACCCAGTACTTC.

The V and J genes are TRBV28 and TRBJ1-1, with a weak D call TRBD1 (6 bases). The CDR3 is made up of 15 amino acids. V lost 2 bases and J lost 4, with 14 bases in between. The germline CDR1 and CDR2 sequences are MDHEN and SYDVKM. The CDR3 DNA reads TGTGCCAGCAGTTTAGGGGGGGGCGGAAGCACTGAAGCTTTCTTT. Its translation: CASSLGGGGSTEAFF.

The chain carries TRBV7-6 and TRBJ2-5, with D unclear. CDR1 is SGHVS and CDR2 is FNYEAQ in the germline V gene. There are 15 residues in the CDR3. The ends were cut back, 1 base at V and 4 bases at J, with 13 bases in the middle. In DNA form, the CDR3 reads TGTGCCAGCAGCTTAGTTTTGTGGTCCGCAGAGACCCAGTACTTC. This sequence encodes CASSLVLWSAETQYF.

The chain is built from TRBV28 and TRBJ1-4; D is unclear. This CDR3 comprises 12 residues. The germline V and J ends were trimmed by 8 bases and 14 bases, with 18 bases remaining between them. Germline V gives CDR1 MDHEN, CDR2 SYDVKM. The CDR3 DNA is TGTGCCAGCTATTCAACCCGGGTCGGGCTGTTTTTT. It specifies CASYSTRVGLFF.

In the case of this clone: Sequence at one end of the junction differs from germline and may be a read error. The chain carries TRBV6-5 and TRBJ2-3; maybe TRBD2 (6 bases). Germline CDR1 and CDR2: MNHEY and SVGAGI. CDR3 size: 16 residues. CDR3 residues: CASSYPVGGITNTQYF. CDR3 sequence (DNA): TGTGCCAGCAGTTACCCCGTTGGCGGGATCACAAATACGCAGTATTTT.

V is TRBV24-1 and J is TRBJ2-1; 9 nucleotides agree with TRBD2. CDR1 and CDR2 (germline): KGHDR, SFDVKD. The CDR3 loop spans 14 amino acids. V lost 5 bases and J lost 9; bases outside the gene matches: 7. The CDR3 is CATSGREGPGEQFF. The CDR3, as DNA: TGTGCCACCAGTGGGCGGGAGGGCCCGGGTGAGCAGTTCTTC.

The CDR3 region has the DNA TGTGCCTGGAGTGGGTTCGAGACGCAGTATTTT. It yields the protein CAWSGFETQYF. This rearrangement joins TRBV30 to TRBJ2-3; D ambiguous. CDR1 and CDR2 (germline): GTSNPN, SVGIG (reference sequence). CDR3 length: 11 amino acids. With 1 base removed from V and 9 bases from J, the gap between germline ends came to 8 bases.

This chain uses TRBV10-2 with TRBJ2-2; 8 nucleotides agree with TRBD2. Germline V lookup: CDR1 WSHSY, CDR2 SAAADI. The CDR3 has 15 amino acids. The V and J ends lost 7 bases and 4 bases, in that order; junction bases with no gene match: 8. CDR3 nucleotide sequence: TGCGCCAGCAAAGCGGGGGCCGTATTCACCGGGGAGCTGTTTTTT. This translates into CASKAGAVFTGELFF.

The chain carries TRBV5-1 and TRBJ2-7, with 7 bases fitting TRBD2. Germline V gives CDR1 SGHRS, CDR2 YFSETQ. The CDR3 loop spans 16 amino acids. V gave up 4 bases and J gave up 7 bases; unmatched junction bases: 17. Written as DNA, the CDR3 is TGCGCCAGCAGCCCATCCGTTTCGGGAGGCCCGGGAGAGCAGTACTTC. Translating gives CASSPSVSGGPGEQYF.

About this clone itself: Within the sample, other DNA sequences also encode this same CDR3. The genes are TRBV30 and TRBJ2-1, with 11 bases matching TRBD2. The CDR3 runs 13 residues. Germline V gene sequence: CDR1 GTSNPN, CDR2 SVGIG (reference sequence). V shed 1 base, J shed 12 bases, and the junction held 5 bases outside the gene matches. CDR3 sequence (DNA): TGTGCCTGGAGTGCATCTACTAGCGGGAGGCAGTTCTTC. Protein sequence: CAWSASTSGRQFF.

The rearrangement links TRBV7-2 to TRBJ1-5; D is perhaps TRBD1 (6 bases). Trimming stripped 5 bases from V and 7 bases from J, with 9 bases between. This CDR3 region has 12 residues. The germline V gene encodes CDR1 SGHTA and CDR2 FQGNSA. DNA of the CDR3: TGTGCCAGCAGCCGCAGGGGACAGCCCCAGCATTTT. Translated: CASSRRGQPQHF.

The CDR3 nucleotides are TGTGCCAGCAGCTTCCAGGGGGCGGGCAATCAGCCCCAGCATTTT. Its translation is CASSFQGAGNQPQHF. This chain joins TRBV7-9 and TRBJ1-5; 8 bases align to TRBD1. Germline-derived CDR1 and CDR2 are SEHNR and FQNEAQ (reference sequence). Trimming at V came to 3 bases and at J to 2 bases, leaving 3 bases not matched to a gene. This CDR3 contains 15 residues. Combining the CDR3 with reference TRBV7-9 and TRBJ1-5 gives the whole variable domain DTGVSQNPRHKITKRGQNVTFRCDPISEHNRLYWYRQTLGQGPEFLTYFQNEAQLEKSRLLSDRFSAERPKGSFSTLEIQRTEQGDSAMYLCASSFQGAGNQPQHFGDGTRLSIL.

The sample holds one count of this clone. V is TRBV6-6 and J is TRBJ1-6; perhaps TRBD1 as D (5 bases). The V end was cut by 3 bases, the J end by 6 bases, with 9 bases between. CDR1 is MNHNY, CDR2 SVGAGI, per germline (reference sequence). This CDR3 has 14 residues. The CDR3 loop reads CASSYWDLNSPLHF. The DNA of the CDR3 is TGTGCCAGCAGTTATTGGGACCTTAATTCACCCCTCCACTTT.

This rearrangement joins TRBV27 to TRBJ2-3; 9 bases agree with TRBD2. Looked up from germline, CDR1 is MNHEY and CDR2 is SMNVEV (reference sequence). After removal of 0 bases from V and 0 bases from J, the junction contained 7 bases not matched to a gene. This CDR3 spans 18 amino acids. The CDR3 sequence: CASSLSFRSGGSTDTQYF. The CDR3 coding sequence is TGTGCCAGCAGTTTATCATTTAGGAGCGGGGGGAGCACAGATACGCAGTATTTT.